The TCR beta chain under discussion was sequenced for a study of blood T cell repertoires in COVID-19 (dated by TCRdb to 2019 to 2021). For context, the study as a whole: Samples covering the acute and convalescent phases of COVID-19 were provided by collaborators in the United States, Italy and Spain. Samples came from the ongoing ImmuneRACE study (first 160 participants) plus 1,254 subjects from 6 global collaborators. The dataset comprised deeply sampled blood TCRbeta repertoires from subjects exposed to, actively infected with, or recovered from COVID-19. The material from the prospective study consisted of cDNA or gDNA derived from T cells, B-cell-depleted T cells, or PBMCs. A freely available public database, intended as a resource for researchers studying the immune response to SARS-CoV-2, is where the repertoires were released. Nearly every sample came with metadata listing a de-identified subject ID, COVID-19 status, age in years and sex. HLA class I and class II types, where available, came from metadata supplied by the sample provider rather than from assay-based typing.

After removal of 3 bases from V and 6 bases from J, the junction retains 12 bases not matched to a gene. The germline V gene (reference sequence) specifies LNHDA as CDR1 and SQIVND as CDR2. The CDR3 contains 17 residues, cysteine and phenylalanine counted. The entry retains the CDR3 DNA only, 51 bases that are in frame from base 1. TCRbeta CDR3 regions were amplified from genomic DNA using the immunoSEQ Assay, a bias-controlled multiplex PCR. In the source study's methods: Within the assay, amplification of reference gene primers was used to estimate how many nucleated cells each sample contained. To quantify the absolute abundance of each unique TCRbeta CDR3 rearrangement, sequence reads were collapsed and filtered. For each sample, productive Simpson clonality was calculated as the square root of Simpson's diversity index over productive rearrangements. Entries here come from immuneACCESS through TCRdb and include only in-frame sequences with V and J called. Some clones fail to appear in such tables; in the studies checked, an unresolved V gene covers under half of the shortfall, and the cause of the remainder is unknown. V and J calls and clone size are those listed in that table; D and trimming were worked out from the DNA. Across this sample there are 35,000 to 45,000 clones, with around 75% seen only once. Together, the top ten hold roughly 61% of the sample.

This clone has more than one count but fewer than ten. No cognate antigen has been identified for it. No qualities accompany the bases; no much larger clone lies one base away. The investigation overall reported the following: Clinical and demographic metadata were provided uncurated, with the amount varying by source and participant.

Whole blood was collected in K2EDTA tubes by collaborating institutions according to the institutions' own protocols. For TCRbeta analysis, collaborators shipped samples in one of three forms: frozen whole blood, isolated PBMCs, or DNA extracted from either of those sample types. The sequenced sample consisted of peripheral blood. The chain employs TRBV19 and TRBJ2-1; 9 middle bases align to TRBD2. The TCR originated in an elderly man with acute or convalescent COVID-19. CDR3 loop: CASSIFGGRGYGNEQFF. The DNA sequence is TGTGCCAGTAGTATCTTTGGCGGGAGGGGTTATGGCAATGAGCAGTTCTTC.